This paragraph covers one TCR beta chain sequence. Its antigen is undetermined. The sample is drawn from a study of shared clonotypes between healthy human individuals. Study-level findings and limits: Naive subsets usually exceeded memory subsets in estimated richness. Sample collection involved blood only; tissue repertoires are likely different.

This CDR3 has 17 amino acids. The V gene's germline CDR1 is SGHVS and CDR2 FQNEAQ. V dropped 4 bases and J dropped 0; count of bases not matched to a gene: 11. Naive CD8 cells lacked CD45RO and underwent positive selection for CCR7, leaving out terminally differentiated effector memory CD45RA+ cells. Data came from immunoSEQ multiplex PCR; TCRdb stores just in-frame clones and leaves some out. The sample records around 1,900,000 clones, over 85% being singletons. The sequence derives from a man younger than 35 in good health. Some clones in this sample may be carry-over from other donors' samples. This chain connects TRBV7-8 to TRBJ2-7; 8 nucleotides agree with TRBD2. The sequenced sample consisted of naive CD8+ T cells from PBMCs. The CDR3 sequence: CASSSIRATSGSYEQYF. The CDR3 DNA follows: TGTGCCAGCAGCTCCATTAGGGCCACTAGCGGCTCCTACGAGCAGTACTTC.